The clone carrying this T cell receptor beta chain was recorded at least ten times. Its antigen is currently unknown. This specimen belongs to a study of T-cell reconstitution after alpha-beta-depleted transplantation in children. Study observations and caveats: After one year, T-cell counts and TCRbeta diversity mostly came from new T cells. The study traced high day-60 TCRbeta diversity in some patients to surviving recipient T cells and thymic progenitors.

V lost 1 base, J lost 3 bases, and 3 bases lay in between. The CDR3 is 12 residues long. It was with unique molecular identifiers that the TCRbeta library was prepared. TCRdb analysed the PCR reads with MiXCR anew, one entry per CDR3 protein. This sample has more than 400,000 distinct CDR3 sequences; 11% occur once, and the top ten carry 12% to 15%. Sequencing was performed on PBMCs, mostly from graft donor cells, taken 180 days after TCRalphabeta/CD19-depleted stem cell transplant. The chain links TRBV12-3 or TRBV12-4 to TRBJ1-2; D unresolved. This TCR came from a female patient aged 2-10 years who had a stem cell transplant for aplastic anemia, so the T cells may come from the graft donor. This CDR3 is CASSLGHYGYTF. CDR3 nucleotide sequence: TGTGCCAGCAGTTTAGGGCACTATGGCTACACCTTC.